This T cell receptor (beta chain) was observed in a study of shared clonotypes between healthy human individuals. The germline V gene encodes CDR1 SGHDT and CDR2 YYEEEE. Trimming at V came to 4 bases and at J to 9 bases, leaving 4 bases not matched to a gene. The CDR3 spans 12 residues. Study donors comprised healthy, HIV-negative adults devoid of recent acute infection or vaccination. Assay runs were performed at deep level. Replicate PCRs run on sorted subsets employed approximately 0.2 ug DNA, approximately 30,000 T cell genomes. Profiled with immunoSEQ multiplex PCR; TCRdb holds only in-frame clones, not every one. The sample carries over 2 million clones, about 95% recorded once.

This TCR came from a man younger than 30 in good health. V gene TRBV5-6 combines with J gene TRBJ2-1; 7 nucleotides align to TRBD1. The source material was naive CD4+ T cells sorted from blood. As for subset: CD45RA+ positively selected. The CDR3 loop is CASSVGGTEQFF. The CDR3, as DNA: TGTGCCAGCAGCGTAGGGGGCACTGAGCAGTTCTTC.